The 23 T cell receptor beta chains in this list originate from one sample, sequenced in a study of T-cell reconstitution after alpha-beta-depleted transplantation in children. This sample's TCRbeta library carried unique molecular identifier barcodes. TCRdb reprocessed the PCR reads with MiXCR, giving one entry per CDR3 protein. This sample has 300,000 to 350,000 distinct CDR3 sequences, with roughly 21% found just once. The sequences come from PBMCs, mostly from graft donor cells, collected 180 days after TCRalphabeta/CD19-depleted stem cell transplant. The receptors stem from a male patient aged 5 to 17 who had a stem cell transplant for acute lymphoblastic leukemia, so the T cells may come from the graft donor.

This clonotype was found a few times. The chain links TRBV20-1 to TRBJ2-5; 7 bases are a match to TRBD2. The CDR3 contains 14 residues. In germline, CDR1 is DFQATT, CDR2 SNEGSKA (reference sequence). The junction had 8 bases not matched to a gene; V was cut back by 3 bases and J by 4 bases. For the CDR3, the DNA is TGCAGTGCTAGCCCTAGCGGAGGGGTAGAGACCCAGTACTTC. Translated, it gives CSASPSGGVETQYF.

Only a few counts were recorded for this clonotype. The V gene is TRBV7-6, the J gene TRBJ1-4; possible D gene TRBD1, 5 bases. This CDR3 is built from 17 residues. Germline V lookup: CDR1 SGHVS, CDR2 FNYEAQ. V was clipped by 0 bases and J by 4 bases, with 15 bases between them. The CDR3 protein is CASSLAPGWGVNEKLFF. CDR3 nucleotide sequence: TGTGCCAGCAGCTTAGCGCCCGGATGGGGGGTTAATGAAAAACTGTTTTTT.

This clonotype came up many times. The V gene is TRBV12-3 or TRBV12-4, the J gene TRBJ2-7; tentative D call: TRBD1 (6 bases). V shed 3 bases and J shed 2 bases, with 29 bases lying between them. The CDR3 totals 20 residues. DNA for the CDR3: TGTGCCAGCAGTTTGGCGCTCTTCCCGGGACAAGGGGCCCTGGCCTACGAGCAGTACTTC. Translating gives CASSLALFPGQGALAYEQYF.

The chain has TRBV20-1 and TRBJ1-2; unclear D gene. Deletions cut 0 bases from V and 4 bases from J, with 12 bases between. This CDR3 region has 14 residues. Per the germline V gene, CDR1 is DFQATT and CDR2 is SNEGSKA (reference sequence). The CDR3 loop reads CSARDSRASYGYTF. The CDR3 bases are TGCAGTGCTAGAGATAGCCGGGCCTCCTATGGCTACACCTTC.

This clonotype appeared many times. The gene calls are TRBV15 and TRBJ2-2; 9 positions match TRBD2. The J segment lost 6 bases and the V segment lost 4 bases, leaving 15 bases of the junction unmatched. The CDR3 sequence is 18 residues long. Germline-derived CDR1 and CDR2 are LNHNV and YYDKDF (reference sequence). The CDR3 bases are TGTGCCACCAGCAACCACCTAGCGGGAAGGGTCATGGCCGGGGAGCTGTTTTTT. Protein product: CATSNHLAGRVMAGELFF.

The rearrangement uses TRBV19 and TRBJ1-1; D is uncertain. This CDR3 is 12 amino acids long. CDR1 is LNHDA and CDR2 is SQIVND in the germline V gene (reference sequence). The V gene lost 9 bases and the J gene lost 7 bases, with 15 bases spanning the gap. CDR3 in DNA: TGTGCCAGCCTCTCGGAGCGAGTTGAAGCTTTCTTT. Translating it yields CASLSERVEAFF. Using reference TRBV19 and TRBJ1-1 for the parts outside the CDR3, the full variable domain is DGGITQSPKYLFRKEGQNVTLSCEQNLNHDAMYWYRQDPGQGLRLIYYSQIVNDFQKGDIAEGYSVSREKKESFPLTVTSAQKNPTAFYLCASLSERVEAFFGQGTRLTVV.

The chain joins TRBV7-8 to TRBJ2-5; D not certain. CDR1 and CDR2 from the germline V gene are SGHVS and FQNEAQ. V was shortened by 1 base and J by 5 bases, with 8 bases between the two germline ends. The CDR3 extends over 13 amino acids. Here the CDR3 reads CASSLGYGETQYF. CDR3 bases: TGTGCCAGCAGCTTAGGGTATGGGGAGACCCAGTACTTC. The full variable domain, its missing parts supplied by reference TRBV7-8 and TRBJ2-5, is GAGVSQSPRYKVAKRGQDVALRCDPISGHVSLFWYQQALGQGPEFLTYFQNEAQLDKSGLPSDRFFAERPEGSVSTLKIQRTQQEDSAVYLCASSLGYGETQYFGPGTRLLVL.

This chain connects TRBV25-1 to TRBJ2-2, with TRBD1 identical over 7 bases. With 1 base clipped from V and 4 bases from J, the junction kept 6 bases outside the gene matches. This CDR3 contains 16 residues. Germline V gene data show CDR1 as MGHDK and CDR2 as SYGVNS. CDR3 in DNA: TGTGCCAGCAGTGAATGGGGAGCAGGGGGCACCGGGGAGCTGTTTTTT. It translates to CASSEWGAGGTGELFF.

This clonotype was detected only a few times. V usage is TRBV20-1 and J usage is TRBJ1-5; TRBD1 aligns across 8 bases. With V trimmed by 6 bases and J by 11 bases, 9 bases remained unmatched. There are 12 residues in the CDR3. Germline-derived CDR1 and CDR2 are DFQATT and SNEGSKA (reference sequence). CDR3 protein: CSADRGERTQHF. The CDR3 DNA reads TGCAGTGCCGACAGGGGTGAACGAACCCAGCATTTT.

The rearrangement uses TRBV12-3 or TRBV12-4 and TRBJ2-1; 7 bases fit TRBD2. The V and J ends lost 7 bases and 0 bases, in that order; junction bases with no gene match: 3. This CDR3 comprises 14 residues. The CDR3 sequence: CASTRDYSYNEQFF. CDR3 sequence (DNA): TGTGCCAGCACTAGGGACTACTCCTACAATGAGCAGTTCTTC.

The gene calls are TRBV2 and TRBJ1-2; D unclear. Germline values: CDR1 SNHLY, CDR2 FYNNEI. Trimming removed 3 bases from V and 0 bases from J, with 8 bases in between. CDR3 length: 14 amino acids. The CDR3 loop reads CASSEAAPNYGYTF. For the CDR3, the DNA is TGTGCCAGCAGTGAGGCCGCCCCTAACTATGGCTACACCTTC.

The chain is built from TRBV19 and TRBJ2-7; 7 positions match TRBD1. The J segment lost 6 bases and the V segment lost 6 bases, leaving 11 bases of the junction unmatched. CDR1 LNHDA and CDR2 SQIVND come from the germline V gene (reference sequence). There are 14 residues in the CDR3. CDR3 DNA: TGTGCCAGTAGACCCCGAGACAGGGACGCCGAGCAGTACTTC. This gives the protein CASRPRDRDAEQYF.

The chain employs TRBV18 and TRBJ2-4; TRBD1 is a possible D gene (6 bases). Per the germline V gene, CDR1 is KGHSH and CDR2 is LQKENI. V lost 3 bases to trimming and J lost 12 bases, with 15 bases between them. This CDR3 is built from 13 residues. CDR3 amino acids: CASSPRQQGDQYF. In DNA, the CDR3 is TGTGCCAGCTCACCGCGCCAACAGGGTGATCAGTACTTC.

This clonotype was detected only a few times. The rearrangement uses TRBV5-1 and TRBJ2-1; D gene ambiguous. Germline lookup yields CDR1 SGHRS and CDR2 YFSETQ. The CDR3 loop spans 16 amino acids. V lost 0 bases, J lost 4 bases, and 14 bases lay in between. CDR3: CASSLDGDIGYNEQFF. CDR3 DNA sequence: TGCGCCAGCAGCTTGGATGGAGATATAGGGTACAATGAGCAGTTCTTC.

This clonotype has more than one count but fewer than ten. CDR3 loop: CASSLIVGGFGTEAFF. The CDR3 DNA reads TGCGCCAGCAGCCTCATTGTCGGGGGGTTCGGCACTGAAGCTTTCTTT. V and J are TRBV4-1 and TRBJ1-1; D might be TRBD1 (5 bases). V was shortened by 4 bases and J by 4 bases, with 19 bases between the two germline ends. The CDR3 is made up of 16 amino acids. Germline V gives CDR1 MGHRA, CDR2 YSYEKL.

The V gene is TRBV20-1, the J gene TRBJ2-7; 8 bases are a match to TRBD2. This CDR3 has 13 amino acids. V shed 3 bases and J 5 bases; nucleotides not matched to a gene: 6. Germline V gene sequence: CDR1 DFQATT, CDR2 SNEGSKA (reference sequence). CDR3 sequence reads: CSASRRGAHEQYF. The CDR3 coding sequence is TGCAGTGCTAGTAGGCGGGGGGCCCACGAGCAGTACTTC.

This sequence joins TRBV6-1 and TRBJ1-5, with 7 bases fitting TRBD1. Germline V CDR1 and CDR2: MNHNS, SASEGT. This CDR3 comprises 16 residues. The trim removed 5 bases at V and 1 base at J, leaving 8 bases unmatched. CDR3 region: CASSTGVIRSNQPQHF. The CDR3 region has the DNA TGTGCCAGCAGTACAGGGGTGATTAGGAGCAATCAGCCCCAGCATTTT.

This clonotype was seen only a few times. The CDR3 DNA follows: TGTGCCAGCAGTCTACCAAGCGGACGAGAGCAGTACTTC. Its translation: CASSLPSGREQYF. The J gene is TRBJ2-7, the V gene TRBV5-4; D may be TRBD2 (5 bases). The CDR3 totals 13 residues. The V gene lost 5 bases and the J gene lost 7 bases, with 16 bases spanning the gap. The germline V gene encodes CDR1 SGHNT and CDR2 YYREEE (reference sequence).

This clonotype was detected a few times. The CDR3 sequence: CASTRTGTNYGYTF. CDR3 nucleotides: TGTGCCAGCACTCGGACAGGGACTAACTATGGCTACACCTTC. The chain has TRBV25-1 and TRBJ1-2, with TRBD1 identical over 8 bases. After removal of 7 bases from V and 0 bases from J, the junction contained 4 bases not matched to a gene. This CDR3 is 14 amino acids long. From germline, CDR1 is MGHDK and CDR2 SYGVNS.

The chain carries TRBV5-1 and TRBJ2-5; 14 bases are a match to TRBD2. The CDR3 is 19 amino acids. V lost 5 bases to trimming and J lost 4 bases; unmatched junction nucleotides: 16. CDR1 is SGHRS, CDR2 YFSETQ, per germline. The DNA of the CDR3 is TGCGCCAGCAGGACGACCGGACCCGGGACTAGCGGGAGAGGAGAGACCCAGTACTTC. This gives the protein CASRTTGPGTSGRGETQYF.

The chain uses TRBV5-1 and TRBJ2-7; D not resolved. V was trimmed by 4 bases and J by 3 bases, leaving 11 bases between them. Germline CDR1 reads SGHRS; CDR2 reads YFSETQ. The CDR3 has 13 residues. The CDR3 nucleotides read TGCGCCAGCAGCCCAGGACGGAGCTACGAGCAGTACTTC. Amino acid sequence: CASSPGRSYEQYF.

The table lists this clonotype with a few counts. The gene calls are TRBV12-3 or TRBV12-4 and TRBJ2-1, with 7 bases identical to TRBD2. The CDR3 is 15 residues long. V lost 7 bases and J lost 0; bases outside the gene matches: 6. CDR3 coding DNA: TGTGCCAGCACCCGGGACTACCACTCCTACAATGAGCAGTTCTTC. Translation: CASTRDYHSYNEQFF.

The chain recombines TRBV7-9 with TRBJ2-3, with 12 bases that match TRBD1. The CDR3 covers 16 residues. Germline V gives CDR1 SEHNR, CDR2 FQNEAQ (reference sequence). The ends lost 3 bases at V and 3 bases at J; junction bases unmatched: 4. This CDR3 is CASSFPGQGATDTQYF. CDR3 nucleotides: TGTGCCAGCAGCTTTCCGGGACAGGGGGCAACAGATACGCAGTATTTT.